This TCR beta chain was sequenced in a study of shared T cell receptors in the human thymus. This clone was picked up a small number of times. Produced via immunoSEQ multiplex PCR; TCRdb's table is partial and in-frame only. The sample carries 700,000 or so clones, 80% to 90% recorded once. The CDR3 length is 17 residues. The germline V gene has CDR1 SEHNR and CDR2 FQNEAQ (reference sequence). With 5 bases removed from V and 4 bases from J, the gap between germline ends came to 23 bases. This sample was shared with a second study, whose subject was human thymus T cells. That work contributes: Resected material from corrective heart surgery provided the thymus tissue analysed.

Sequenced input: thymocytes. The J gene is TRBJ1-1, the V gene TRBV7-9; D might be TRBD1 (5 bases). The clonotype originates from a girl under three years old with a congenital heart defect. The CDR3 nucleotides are TGTGCCAGCAGCATCATTCCCAGGGTTAAGAGTGGCACTGAAGCTTTCTTT. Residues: CASSIIPRVKSGTEAFF.